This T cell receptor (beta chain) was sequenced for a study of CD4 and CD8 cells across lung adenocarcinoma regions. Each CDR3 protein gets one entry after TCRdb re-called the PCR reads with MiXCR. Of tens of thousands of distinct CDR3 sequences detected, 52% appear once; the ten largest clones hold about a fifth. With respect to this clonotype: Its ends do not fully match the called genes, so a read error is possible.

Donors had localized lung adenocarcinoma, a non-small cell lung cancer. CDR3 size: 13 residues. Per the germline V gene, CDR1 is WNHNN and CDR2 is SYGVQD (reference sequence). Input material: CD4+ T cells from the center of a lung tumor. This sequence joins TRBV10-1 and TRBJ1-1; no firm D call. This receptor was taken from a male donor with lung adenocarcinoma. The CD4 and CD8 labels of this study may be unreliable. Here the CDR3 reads CASSAVRNTEDFF. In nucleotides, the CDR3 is TGCGCCAGCAGTGCCGTTAGGAACACTGAAGACTTCTTC.